The 31 T cell receptor beta chains below all came from one sample that was sequenced in a study of cytomegalovirus exposure and HLA in healthy donors. Amplification used 60 Vbeta primers and 13 Jbeta primers. The assay was immunoSEQ multiplex PCR, and TCRdb's table has in-frame clones only and misses some. The table includes approximately 120,000 clones, 72% detected once. Sample: PBMCs. These receptors all come from a man in his thirties or forties in good health and CMV-seronegative.

The chain joins TRBV2 to TRBJ2-1; TRBD1 is a possible D gene (6 bases). Germline V lookup: CDR1 SNHLY, CDR2 FYNNEI. The V end was cut by 6 bases, the J end by 8 bases, with 20 bases between. CDR3 length: 15 residues. The CDR3 sequence: CASRDRFAASYEQFF. The CDR3 nucleotides are TGTGCCAGCAGGGACAGATTTGCGGCTTCGTATGAGCAGTTCTTC. Based on the CDR3 plus reference TRBV2 and TRBJ2-1, the full variable domain is EPEVTQTPSHQVTQMGQEVILRCVPISNHLYFYWYRQILGQKVEFLVSFYNNEISEKSEIFDDQFSVERPDGSNFTLKIRSTKLEDSAMYFCASRDRFAASYEQFFGPGTRLTVL.

The chain links TRBV29-1 to TRBJ2-7; D remains unclear. This CDR3 has 12 residues. Trimming removed 4 bases at V and 4 bases at J, with 11 bases between. The V gene's germline CDR1 is SQVTM and CDR2 ANQGSEA. Here the CDR3 reads CSVVVSAYEQYF. The CDR3 DNA reads TGCAGCGTTGTGGTGTCAGCGTACGAGCAGTACTTC.

V gene TRBV30 combines with J gene TRBJ1-2; tentatively, D is TRBD1 (5 bases). Trimming took 4 bases from V and 4 from J, leaving 13 bases between them. CDR1 and CDR2 from the germline V gene are GTSNPN and SVGIG (reference sequence). CDR3 length: 13 amino acids. The CDR3 DNA reads TGTGCCTGGATGGGGCAGGCGACCTATGGCTACACCTTC. This sequence encodes CAWMGQATYGYTF. Drawing the rest from reference TRBV30 and TRBJ1-2, the complete variable domain is SQTIHQWPATLVQPVGSPLSLECTVEGTSNPNLYWYRQAAGRGLQLLFYSVGIGQISSEVPQNLSASRPQDRQFILSSKKLLLSDSGFYLCAWMGQATYGYTFGSGTRLTVV.

V usage is TRBV2 and J usage is TRBJ1-2; 7 positions match TRBD1. The CDR3 is made up of 16 amino acids. The germline gives CDR1 SNHLY, CDR2 FYNNEI. The J segment lost 0 bases and the V segment lost 8 bases, leaving 12 bases of the junction unmatched. This CDR3 is CASRYPRDRTNYGYTF. The DNA of the CDR3 is TGTGCCAGCCGCTACCCCCGGGACAGAACTAACTATGGCTACACCTTC.

The V and J genes are TRBV11-2 and TRBJ2-2; the match to TRBD2 covers 7 bases. The ends lost 5 bases at V and 5 bases at J; junction bases unmatched: 2. The CDR3 totals 13 residues. In germline, CDR1 is SGHAT, CDR2 FQNNGV. CDR3 loop: CASSGRGTGELFF. The CDR3 nucleotides are TGTGCCAGCAGCGGGCGGGGGACCGGGGAGCTGTTTTTT.

In nucleotides, the CDR3 is TGTGCCAGCAGGTCTCTAGGTTTAGGGGACTACGAGCAGTACTTC. It codes for CASRSLGLGDYEQYF. The chain joins TRBV28 to TRBJ2-7, with a weak D call TRBD1 (5 bases). The V end lost 6 bases, the J end lost 3 bases, and 18 bases lay between the germline ends. The CDR3 contains 15 residues. Germline V lookup: CDR1 MDHEN, CDR2 SYDVKM.

V is TRBV27 and J is TRBJ2-1; 11 nucleotides match TRBD2. The CDR3 extends over 16 amino acids. Germline V lookup: CDR1 MNHEY, CDR2 SMNVEV (reference sequence). Unmatched junction bases numbered 5, after V lost 1 base and J lost 6 bases. The CDR3 coding sequence is TGTGCCAGCAGTTTATTAGTAGCGGGGGGGCCCAATGAGCAGTTCTTC. Its translation is CASSLLVAGGPNEQFF.

The chain combines TRBV9 with TRBJ1-4, with D unresolved. Deletions cut 2 bases from V and 8 bases from J, with 16 bases between. Germline V gene sequence: CDR1 SGDLS, CDR2 YYNGEE. This CDR3 is 15 amino acids long. The CDR3 DNA reads as TGTGCCAGCAGCGTGACGAATGCTGGAGGGGAAAAACTGTTTTTT. This gives the protein CASSVTNAGGEKLFF.

This chain joins TRBV11-2 and TRBJ2-2; the D is unclear. This CDR3 has 15 amino acids. The V gene's germline CDR1 is SGHAT and CDR2 FQNNGV. Trimming shortened V by 5 bases and J by 2 bases, and 12 bases separated the two germline ends. The CDR3 sequence is CASSRLGGNTGELFF. In DNA form, the CDR3 reads TGTGCCAGCAGCCGACTGGGTGGTAACACCGGGGAGCTGTTTTTT.

The chain is built from TRBV6-5 and TRBJ1-4; no reliable D call. Trimming pared 6 bases from V and 8 bases from J, leaving 7 bases between. The germline V gene has CDR1 MNHEY and CDR2 SVGAGI. The CDR3 runs to 11 residues. The CDR3 loop is CASRTGEKLFF. The CDR3 nucleotides are TGTGCCAGCAGAACGGGAGAAAAACTGTTTTTT.

This chain joins TRBV27 and TRBJ2-3; TRBD2 agrees at 8 bases. This CDR3 has 18 residues. With 3 bases clipped from V and 1 base from J, the junction kept 12 bases outside the gene matches. From germline, CDR1 is MNHEY and CDR2 SMNVEV (reference sequence). The CDR3 nucleotides are TGTGCCAGCAGTTTGAAAACGGGGGGGCGATTCGGCACAGATACGCAGTATTTT. It encodes CASSLKTGGRFGTDTQYF.

The CDR3 protein is CASSHTWGRENTGELFF. The CDR3 bases are TGTGCCAGCAGCCATACCTGGGGCAGAGAAAACACCGGGGAGCTGTTTTTT. The J gene is TRBJ2-2, the V gene TRBV7-9; a weak D match, TRBD1 (5 bases). Germline values: CDR1 SEHNR, CDR2 FQNEAQ (reference sequence). The CDR3 extends over 17 amino acids. V was pared by 5 bases and J by 2 bases, with 18 bases between.

This chain connects TRBV19 to TRBJ1-2, with D possibly matching TRBD1 (5 bases). CDR1 LNHDA and CDR2 SQIVND come from the germline V gene (reference sequence). V shed 1 base and J shed 8 bases, with 14 bases lying between them. The CDR3 contains 14 residues. This CDR3 reads CASSIVTGGDGYTF. CDR3 bases: TGTGCCAGTAGTATAGTTACGGGAGGGGACGGCTACACCTTC.

This chain uses TRBV28 with TRBJ1-1; D might be TRBD1 (6 bases). The CDR3 sequence is 14 residues long. Germline lookup yields CDR1 MDHEN and CDR2 SYDVKM. V was trimmed by 4 bases and J by 0 bases, leaving 9 bases between them. The CDR3 nucleotides read TGTGCCAGCAGTTCAGGGGAGCTGAACACTGAAGCTTTCTTT. It is translated as CASSSGELNTEAFF.

The chain has TRBV4-2 and TRBJ2-1; TRBD2 matches at 8 bases. The CDR3 contains 16 residues. V shed 2 bases, J shed 2 bases, and the junction held 5 bases outside the gene matches. Germline V lookup: CDR1 LGHNA, CDR2 YNFKEQ. Here the CDR3 DNA reads TGTGCCAGCAGCCAATCAACTAGCGGCCCCTACAATGAGCAGTTCTTC. The encoded protein is CASSQSTSGPYNEQFF.

The rearrangement uses TRBV6-5 and TRBJ2-1, with 8 bases that match TRBD2. The CDR3 contains 16 residues. The V and J ends lost 2 bases and 10 bases, in that order; junction bases with no gene match: 13. Germline V gene data show CDR1 as MNHEY and CDR2 as SVGAGI. CDR3 nucleotides: TGTGCCAGCAGTTACCATCGTCCAGCGGGGGTCTCCGAGCAGTTCTTC. Its translation: CASSYHRPAGVSEQFF.

The rearrangement links TRBV28 to TRBJ2-2; no clear D. The germline CDR1 and CDR2 sequences are MDHEN and SYDVKM. Trimming removed 6 bases at V and 5 bases at J, with 13 bases between. This CDR3 has 14 amino acids. CDR3 bases: TGTGCCAGCAGCCGTATTGGGCCGACCGGGGAGCTGTTTTTT. It is translated as CASSRIGPTGELFF.

This clone was observed once. J is TRBJ1-1 and V is TRBV19, with a weak D call TRBD1 (5 bases). Germline loops: CDR1 LNHDA, CDR2 SQIVND (reference sequence). The V and J ends lost 5 bases and 11 bases respectively, with 18 bases between them. The CDR3 loop spans 13 amino acids. The CDR3 sequence is CASSGGRGDWAFF. The DNA of the CDR3 is TGTGCCAGTAGTGGGGGGAGGGGCGATTGGGCTTTCTTT.

The J gene is TRBJ2-5, the V gene TRBV2; 8 bases line up with TRBD1. The V and J ends lost 4 bases and 5 bases, in that order; junction bases with no gene match: 15. The germline V gene has CDR1 SNHLY and CDR2 FYNNEI. The CDR3 is 17 amino acids. The CDR3 DNA is TGTGCCAGCAGTGGGGGGACAGGAGCCCAATTGGGGGAGACCCAGTACTTC. This sequence encodes CASSGGTGAQLGETQYF.

The gene calls are TRBV5-6 and TRBJ2-2; D gene uncertain. The CDR3 spans 15 residues. Germline V gene data show CDR1 as SGHDT and CDR2 as YYEEEE. V was clipped by 1 base and J by 0 bases, with 7 bases between them. The DNA for the CDR3 is TGTGCCAGCAGCTTGTTAGACTCGAACACCGGGGAGCTGTTTTTT. Its translation: CASSLLDSNTGELFF.

This clone came up once. The rearrangement links TRBV2 to TRBJ2-5, with 11 bases that match TRBD1. The germline CDR1 and CDR2 sequences are SNHLY and FYNNEI. V shed 5 bases and J 4 bases; nucleotides not matched to a gene: 3. This CDR3 has 14 residues. In DNA form, the CDR3 reads TGTGCCAGCAGTCCGGACAGGGGGCTAGAGACCCAGTACTTC. It translates to CASSPDRGLETQYF.

This sequence joins TRBV27 and TRBJ1-1; possibly TRBD1 for D (6 bases). Germline CDR1 MNHEY, CDR2 SMNVEV (reference sequence). The CDR3 runs to 15 residues. Trimming removed 5 bases at V and 4 bases at J, with 17 bases between. The CDR3 DNA sequence: TGTGCCAGCAGTCCTATGGACAGAGGGGCCACTGAAGCTTTCTTT. As protein: CASSPMDRGATEAFF.

As regards this clone: A read error may account for a junction end that differs from germline. This chain connects TRBV2 to TRBJ1-3, with D possibly being TRBD1 (5 bases). The CDR3 covers 13 residues. Germline V gene lookup returns CDR1 SNHLY and CDR2 FYNNEI. Here the CDR3 reads CASSEALGTIGNF. The CDR3 bases are TGTGCCAGCAGTGAAGCGCTTGGGACTATCGGAAATTTT.

The chain uses TRBV15 and TRBJ1-1; 9 bases are shared with TRBD1. J was trimmed by 3 bases and V by 3 bases; bases with no gene match: 2. CDR3 length equals 14 residues. Germline CDR1 is LNHNV and CDR2 is YYDKDF (reference sequence). CDR3 region: CATSSRDRDTEAFF. The CDR3 nucleotides are TGTGCCACCAGCAGCCGGGACAGGGACACTGAAGCTTTCTTT.

This clone occurred once. At the DNA level, this CDR3 is encoded by other sequences in the same sample as well. This chain links TRBV28 with TRBJ1-5, with D unresolved. This CDR3 spans 12 amino acids. CDR1 is MDHEN, CDR2 SYDVKM, per germline. Trimming left V 3 bases short and J 6 bases short, with 6 bases between. The CDR3 reads CASSFRVQPQHF. The CDR3 coding sequence is TGTGCCAGCAGTTTCCGGGTTCAGCCCCAGCATTTT.

The chain carries TRBV27 and TRBJ2-7; D perhaps matches TRBD1 (6 bases). CDR1 and CDR2 (germline): MNHEY, SMNVEV (reference sequence). This CDR3 contains 16 residues. Trimming removed 3 bases at V and 2 bases at J, with 17 bases between. In DNA, the CDR3 is TGTGCCAGCAGTTTCTCCCTTGGACAGAAACCCTACGAGCAGTACTTC. The encoded protein is CASSFSLGQKPYEQYF.

V usage is TRBV4-1 and J usage is TRBJ2-3, with no clear D. The CDR3 spans 14 residues. Germline V gene sequence: CDR1 MGHRA, CDR2 YSYEKL. Trimming shortened V by 3 bases and J by 2 bases, and 9 bases separated the two germline ends. The CDR3 bases are TGCGCCAGCAGCCATGTCCCCTACACAGATACGCAGTATTTT. It encodes CASSHVPYTDTQYF.

The gene calls are TRBV10-1 and TRBJ1-1; 7 bases align to TRBD1. Germline V gene sequence: CDR1 WNHNN, CDR2 SYGVQD (reference sequence). This CDR3 comprises 14 residues. The V and J ends lost 8 bases and 4 bases, in that order; junction bases with no gene match: 10. CDR3 residues: CASSGQRVITEAFF. In nucleotides, the CDR3 is TGCGCCAGCTCGGGACAGCGGGTAATCACTGAAGCTTTCTTT.

The chain combines TRBV4-2 with TRBJ2-7, with 12 bases identical to TRBD2. V was clipped by 1 base and J by 4 bases; unmatched bases: 2. Per the germline V gene, CDR1 is LGHNA and CDR2 is YNFKEQ. This CDR3 comprises 15 residues. The CDR3 loop reads CASSQGTSGAYEQYF. Written as DNA, the CDR3 is TGTGCCAGCAGCCAAGGGACTAGCGGGGCTTACGAGCAGTACTTC.

The V and J genes are TRBV2 and TRBJ1-5, with 7 bases fitting TRBD1. J gave up 11 bases and V 10 bases, and 17 bases lay outside the gene matches. Germline loops: CDR1 SNHLY, CDR2 FYNNEI. CDR3 length: 14 amino acids. The CDR3 DNA reads as TGTGCCACCCACAGGGGAACATCTTTTATGGCCCAGCATTTT. The encoded protein is CATHRGTSFMAQHF.

J is TRBJ2-7 and V is TRBV5-4; tentatively, D is TRBD2 (6 bases). Germline V lookup: CDR1 SGHNT, CDR2 YYREEE (reference sequence). V lost 2 bases, J lost 1 base, and 7 bases lay in between. CDR3 length equals 13 residues. CDR3 bases: TGTGCCAGCAGCTTCGGGGGTTCCTACGAGCAGTACTTC. Amino acid sequence: CASSFGGSYEQYF. Looking up the rest from reference TRBV5-4 and TRBJ2-7 gives the full variable domain: ETGVTQSPTHLIKTRGQQVTLRCSSQSGHNTVSWYQQALGQGPQFIFQYYREEENGRGNFPPRFSGLQFPNYSSELNVNALELDDSALYLCASSFGGSYEQYFGPGTRLTVT.